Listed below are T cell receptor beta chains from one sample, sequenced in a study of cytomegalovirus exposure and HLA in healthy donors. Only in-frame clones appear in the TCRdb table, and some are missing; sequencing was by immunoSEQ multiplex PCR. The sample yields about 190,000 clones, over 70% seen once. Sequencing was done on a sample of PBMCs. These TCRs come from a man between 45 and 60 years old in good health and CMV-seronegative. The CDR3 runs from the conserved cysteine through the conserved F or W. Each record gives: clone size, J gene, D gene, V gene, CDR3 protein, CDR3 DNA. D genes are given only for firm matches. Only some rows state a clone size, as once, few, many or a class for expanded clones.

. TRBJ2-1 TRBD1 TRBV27 CASSPHRDRGGEGQFF TGTGCCAGCAGTCCCCACCGGGACAGGGGAGGGGAGGGGCAGTTCTTC
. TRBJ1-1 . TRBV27 CASSLARNTEAFF TGTGCCAGCAGTCTAGCCAGGAACACTGAAGCTTTCTTT
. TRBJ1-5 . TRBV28 CASRPPGQPQHF TGTGCCAGCAGGCCCCCGGGGCAGCCCCAGCATTTT
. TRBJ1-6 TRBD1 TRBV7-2 CASRPLDRADSPLHF TGTGCCAGCAGACCTCTCGACAGGGCTGATTCACCCCTCCACTTT
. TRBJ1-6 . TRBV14 CASSRKGLGSSPLHF TGTGCCAGCAGCCGCAAGGGCCTAGGGAGTTCACCCCTCCACTTT
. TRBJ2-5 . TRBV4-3 CASSQDFSAAQYF TGCGCCAGCAGCCAAGATTTCTCGGCGGCCCAGTACTTC
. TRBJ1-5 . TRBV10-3 CAISQAQNQPQHF TGTGCCATCAGCCAGGCGCAAAATCAGCCCCAGCATTTT
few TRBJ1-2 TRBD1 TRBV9 CASTSGGRSGYTF TGTGCCAGCACCTCAGGGGGCAGATCTGGCTACACCTTC
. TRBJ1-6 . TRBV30 CARESSYNSPLHF TGTGCACGCGAGAGCTCCTATAATTCACCCCTCCACTTT
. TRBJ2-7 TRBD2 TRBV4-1 CASSLGGGSYEQYF TGCGCCAGCAGCCTGGGCGGGGGTTCCTACGAGCAGTACTTC
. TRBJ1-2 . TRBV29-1 CSTSGDINYTF TGCAGCACCTCAGGGGATATTAACTACACCTTC
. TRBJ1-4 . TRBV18 CASSLDFAWDEKLFF TGTGCCAGCTCACTCGACTTTGCGTGGGATGAAAAACTGTTTTTT
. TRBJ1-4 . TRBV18 CASSQTASDEKLFF TGTGCCAGCTCACAGACTGCCTCGGATGAAAAACTGTTTTTT
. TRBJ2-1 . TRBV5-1 CASREDRGGTHNEQFF TGCGCCAGCAGGGAAGATCGGGGAGGAACCCACAATGAGCAGTTCTTC
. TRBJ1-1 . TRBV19 CASTQGRFTEAFF TGTGCCAGTACCCAGGGCCGGTTCACTGAAGCTTTCTTT
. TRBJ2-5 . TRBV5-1 CASSLAPSQETQYF TGCGCCAGCAGCTTGGCTCCGTCCCAAGAGACCCAGTACTTC
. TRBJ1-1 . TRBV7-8 CASSFPTMNTEAFF TGTGCCAGCAGCTTTCCTACCATGAACACTGAAGCTTTCTTT
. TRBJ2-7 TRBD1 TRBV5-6 CASSTGQGAPGEQYF TGTGCCAGCAGCACGGGACAGGGGGCGCCGGGTGAGCAGTACTTC
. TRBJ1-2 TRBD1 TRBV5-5 CASRAPGQGDGYTF TGTGCCAGCAGGGCCCCGGGACAGGGCGATGGCTACACCTTC
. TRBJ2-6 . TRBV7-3 CASRGGSGANVLTF TGTGCCAGCAGAGGGGGCTCTGGGGCCAACGTCCTGACTTTC
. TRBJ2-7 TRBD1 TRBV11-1 CASSLGTASYEQYF TGTGCCAGCAGCCTCGGGACAGCTTCCTACGAGCAGTACTTC
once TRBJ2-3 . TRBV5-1 CASSADSVRATDTQYF TGCGCCAGCAGCGCAGACAGTGTAAGGGCCACAGATACGCAGTATTTT
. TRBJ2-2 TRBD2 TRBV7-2 CASSRGLAGAFANTGELFF TGTGCCAGCAGTCGAGGACTAGCGGGGGCCTTCGCGAACACCGGGGAGCTGTTTTTT
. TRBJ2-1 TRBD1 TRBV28 CASSRQGEPYNEQFF TGTGCCAGCAGCCGACAGGGGGAGCCCTACAATGAGCAGTTCTTC
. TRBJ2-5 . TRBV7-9 CASSQNELQETQYF TGTGCCAGCAGCCAAAACGAACTGCAAGAGACCCAGTACTTC
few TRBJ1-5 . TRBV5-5 CASSLTTAQRAQHF TGTGCCAGCAGCTTGACGACAGCCCAACGGGCCCAGCATTTT
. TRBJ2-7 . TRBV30 CAWSPGVPYEQYF TGTGCCTGGAGTCCAGGGGTCCCCTACGAGCAGTACTTC
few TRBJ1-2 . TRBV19 CASSIPLYGYTF TGTGCCAGTAGTATCCCCCTCTATGGCTACACCTTC
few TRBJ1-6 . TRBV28 CASSLWPTSGVDSPLHF TGTGCCAGCAGTTTATGGCCGACCTCAGGGGTGGATTCACCCCTCCACTTT
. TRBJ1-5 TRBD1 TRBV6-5 CASSYSTGTNQPQHF TGTGCCAGCAGTTACTCGACAGGGACAAATCAGCCCCAGCATTTT
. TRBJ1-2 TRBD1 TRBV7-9 CASSIPTGASYTF TGTGCCAGCAGCATACCGACAGGGGCGAGCTACACCTTC
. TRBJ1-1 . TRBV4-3 CASSQGVEALNTEAFF TGCGCCAGCAGCCAAGGGGTTGAGGCCCTGAACACTGAAGCTTTCTTT
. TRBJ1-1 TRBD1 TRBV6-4 CASKVEGGSNTEAFF TGTGCCAGCAAAGTGGAAGGGGGCTCTAACACTGAAGCTTTCTTT
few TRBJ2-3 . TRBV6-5 CASSYSSVTDTQYF TGTGCCAGCAGTTACTCTTCAGTCACAGATACGCAGTATTTT
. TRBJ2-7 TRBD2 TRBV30 CAWSPTGGEQYF TGTGCCTGGAGCCCTACGGGGGGGGAGCAGTACTTC
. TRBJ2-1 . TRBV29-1 CSVAQSYNEQFF TGCAGCGTTGCGCAGTCCTACAATGAGCAGTTCTTC
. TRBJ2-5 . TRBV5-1 CASQGTSETQYF TGCGCCAGCCAGGGGACAAGTGAGACCCAGTACTTC
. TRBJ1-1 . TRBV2 CASIGDGGPEAFF TGTGCCAGCATAGGGGACGGGGGGCCTGAAGCTTTCTTT
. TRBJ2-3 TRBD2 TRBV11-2 CASSGTSGYTDTQYF TGTGCCAGCAGCGGGACTAGCGGTTACACAGATACGCAGTATTTT
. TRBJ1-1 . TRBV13 CASSLESGMNTEAFF TGTGCCAGCAGCTTAGAATCCGGGATGAACACTGAAGCTTTCTTT
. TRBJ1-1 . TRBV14 CASSRQPDYTEAFF TGTGCCAGCAGCCGACAGCCCGATTACACTGAAGCTTTCTTT